The T cell receptor (beta chain) described here comes from a study of blood T cell repertoires in COVID-19. Clones were read by immunoSEQ multiplex PCR, and TCRdb kept only the in-frame ones, dropping some. The sample holds about 130,000 clones; about 80% are singletons and the top ten take about 3%. This CDR3 comprises 17 residues. V shed 2 bases, J shed 7 bases, and the junction held 9 bases outside the gene matches. Germline lookup yields CDR1 SGHTS and CDR2 YDEGEE. The receptor was isolated from a woman aged 80 or older with acute or convalescent COVID-19. The J gene is TRBJ1-6, the V gene TRBV5-8; the match to TRBD1 covers 10 bases. Sequencing was done on a sample of peripheral blood. As DNA, the CDR3 is TGTGCCAGCAGCTTTTCCCCTGACAGGGGGCAGAATTCACCCCTCCACTTT. It translates to CASSFSPDRGQNSPLHF. The full variable domain, its missing parts supplied by reference TRBV5-8 and TRBJ1-6, is EAGVTQSPTHLIKTRGQQATLRCSPISGHTSVYWYQQALGLGLQFLLWYDEGEERNRGNFPPRFSGRQFPNYSSELNVNALELEDSALYLCASSFSPDRGQNSPLHFGNGTRLTVT.